This section outlines one T cell receptor (beta chain) sequence together with its context. The germline V gene has CDR1 SNHLY and CDR2 FYNNEI. V lost 6 bases to trimming and J lost 0 bases, with 5 bases between them. The CDR3 has 12 amino acids. In the original analysis: Estimation of nucleated cell counts relied on the amplification of reference gene primers. TCRdb's copy holds only in-frame clones and misses some; the assay was immunoSEQ multiplex PCR. That table gives V, J and clone size, and the DNA gave D and trimming. The sample gives about 440,000 clones, about nine tenths of which show up once; about 0.6% is in the top ten. In assigning cohorts, the study relied on participant-reported clinical history. Recovery meant two consecutive negative NP/OP PCR tests, professional clearance, or resolved symptoms. The entry originates in a study of blood T cell repertoires in COVID-19. Turning to the study itself: Donors in the United States, Italy and Spain gave samples during acute or convalescent COVID-19.

The chain joins TRBV2 to TRBJ1-1, with D uncertain. Sequencing used PBMCs or T cells enriched from blood (not recorded which). The clonotype was recovered from a man between 18 and 29 years old who had recovered from COVID-19. The CDR3 DNA sequence: TGTGCCAGCAGCCGGGTGAACACTGAAGCTTTCTTT. Translated: CASSRVNTEAFF.